The 3 T cell receptor beta chains given below trace back to one sample, sequenced in a study of vaccination and CD4 T cells after COVID-19. An Oncomine TCR Beta short-read assay was used to sequence the DNA from cultured CD4+ T cells. MiXCR, applied by TCRdb to the PCR reads, yields one record per CDR3 protein. The sample contains under 15,000 distinct CDR3 sequences, almost 55% of which appear only once. Treatment reported: roughly 11-day PBMC culture with coronavirus spike peptide pools or control peptides (ViraFEST assay). No antigens are known for them. The material was cultured CD4+ T cells from blood, obtained after SARS-CoV-2 vaccination. These receptors originate from a human donor with COVID-19.

A few counts support this clonotype. The chain has TRBV30 and TRBJ1-6; TRBD1 matches 7 bases. V gave up 1 base and J gave up 15 bases; unmatched junction bases: 15. The CDR3 extends over 15 amino acids. Per germline, CDR1 GTSNPN and CDR2 SVGIG (reference sequence). DNA for the CDR3: TGTGCCTGGAGTGATCGTGGGGGGGCCTCAGGGGGCCTCCACTTT. This codes for CAWSDRGGASGGLHF.

There are a few counts of this clonotype. V and J are TRBV7-8 and TRBJ1-6; no clear D. Deletions cut 5 bases from V and 7 bases from J, with 15 bases between. This CDR3 spans 15 amino acids. CDR1 and CDR2 (germline): SGHVS, FQNEAQ. CDR3 DNA sequence: TGTGCCAGCAGCCCGGGGTTAACCCCGAATTCACCCCTCCACTTT. Translated, it gives CASSPGLTPNSPLHF.

This clonotype was seen a few times. The chain has TRBV7-9 and TRBJ2-5; 8 bases match TRBD1. J lost 2 bases, V lost 5 bases, and 16 bases had no gene match. The CDR3 runs 18 residues. The germline CDR1 and CDR2 sequences are SEHNR and FQNEAQ (reference sequence). The CDR3 loop is CASSPRQGAQGPQETQYF. The CDR3, as DNA: TGTGCCAGCAGCCCCCGCCAGGGGGCCCAGGGGCCACAAGAGACCCAGTACTTC.